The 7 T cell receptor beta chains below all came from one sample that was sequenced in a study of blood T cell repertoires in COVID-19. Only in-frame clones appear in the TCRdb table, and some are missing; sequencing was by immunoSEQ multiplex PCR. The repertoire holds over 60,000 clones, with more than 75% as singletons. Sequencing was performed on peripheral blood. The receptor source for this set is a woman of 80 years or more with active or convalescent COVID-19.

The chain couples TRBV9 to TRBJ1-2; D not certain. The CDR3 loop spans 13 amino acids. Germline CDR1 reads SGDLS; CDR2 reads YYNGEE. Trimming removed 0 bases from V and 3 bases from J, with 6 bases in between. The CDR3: CASSVDIYYGYTF. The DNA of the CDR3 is TGTGCCAGCAGCGTAGACATTTACTATGGCTACACCTTC.

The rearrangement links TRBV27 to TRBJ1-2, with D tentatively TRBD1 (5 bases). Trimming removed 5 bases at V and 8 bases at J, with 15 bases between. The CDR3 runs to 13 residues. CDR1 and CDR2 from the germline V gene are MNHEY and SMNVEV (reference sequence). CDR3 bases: TGTGCCAGCAGTCCCCTCGCAGGGAACGGCTACACCTTC. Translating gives CASSPLAGNGYTF.

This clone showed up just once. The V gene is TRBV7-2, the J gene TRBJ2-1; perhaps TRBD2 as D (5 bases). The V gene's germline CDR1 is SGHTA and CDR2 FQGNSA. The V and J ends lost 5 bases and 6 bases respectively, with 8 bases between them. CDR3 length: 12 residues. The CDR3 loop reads CASSGAANEQFF. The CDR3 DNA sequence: TGTGCCAGCAGCGGAGCGGCCAATGAGCAGTTCTTC.

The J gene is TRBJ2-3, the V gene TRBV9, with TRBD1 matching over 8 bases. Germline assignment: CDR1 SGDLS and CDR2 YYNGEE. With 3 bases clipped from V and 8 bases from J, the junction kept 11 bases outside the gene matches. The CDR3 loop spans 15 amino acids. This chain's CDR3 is CASSAPGQGAGTQYF. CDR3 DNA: TGTGCCAGCAGCGCCCCAGGGCAGGGGGCTGGTACGCAGTATTTT.

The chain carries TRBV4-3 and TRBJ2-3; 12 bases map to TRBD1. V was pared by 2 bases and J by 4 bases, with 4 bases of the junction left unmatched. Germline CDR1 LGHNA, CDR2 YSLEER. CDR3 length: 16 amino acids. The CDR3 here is CASSQSGTGGPDTQYF. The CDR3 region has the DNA TGCGCCAGCAGCCAAAGCGGGACAGGGGGCCCAGATACGCAGTATTTT.

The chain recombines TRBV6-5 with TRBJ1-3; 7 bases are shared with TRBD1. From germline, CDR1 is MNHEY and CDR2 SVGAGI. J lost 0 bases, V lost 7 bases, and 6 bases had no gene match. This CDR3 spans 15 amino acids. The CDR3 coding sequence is TGTGCCAGCAATCTTGACAGGGCCTCTGGAAACACCATATATTTT. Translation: CASNLDRASGNTIYF.

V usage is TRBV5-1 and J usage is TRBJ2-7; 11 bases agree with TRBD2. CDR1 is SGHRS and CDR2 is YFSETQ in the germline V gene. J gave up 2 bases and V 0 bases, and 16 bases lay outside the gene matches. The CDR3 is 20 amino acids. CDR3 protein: CASSLGTSGGRSFYAYEQYF. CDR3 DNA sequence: TGCGCCAGCAGCTTGGGTACTAGCGGGGGCCGAAGCTTTTATGCCTACGAGCAGTACTTC.